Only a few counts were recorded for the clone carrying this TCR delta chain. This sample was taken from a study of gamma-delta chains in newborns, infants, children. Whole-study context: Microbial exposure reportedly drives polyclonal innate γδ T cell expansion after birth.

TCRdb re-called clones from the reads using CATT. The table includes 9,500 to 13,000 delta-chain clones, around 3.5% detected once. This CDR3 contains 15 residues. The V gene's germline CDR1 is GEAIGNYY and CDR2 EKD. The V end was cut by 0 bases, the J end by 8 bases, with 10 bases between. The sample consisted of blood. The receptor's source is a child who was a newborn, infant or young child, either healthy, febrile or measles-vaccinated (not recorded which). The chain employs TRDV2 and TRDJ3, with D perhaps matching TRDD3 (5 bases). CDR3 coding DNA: TGTGCCTGTGACACCGTGGGATCCAACACCCGACAGATGTTTTTC. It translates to CACDTVGSNTRQMFF.